Below, one T cell receptor (beta chain) is given with its context. Its target is not known. The selected patients with pancreatic ductal adenocarcinoma had surgery but no neoadjuvant therapy. This specimen comes from a study of T cells in pancreatic ductal adenocarcinoma. Whole-study findings and limits: Blood clonality (about 0.07) did not differ significantly from tumor (about 0.112).

Looked up from germline, CDR1 is SGHDN and CDR2 is FVKESK. The trim removed 1 base at V and 4 bases at J, leaving 10 bases unmatched. The CDR3 totals 17 residues. Assay used: immunoSEQ multiplex PCR; TCRdb lists only in-frame clones, some missing. This sample carries about 4,200 clones, around two thirds of them seen once, and the ten largest clones take about 15%. The material sequenced was pancreatic tumor tissue. The rearrangement uses TRBV14 and TRBJ1-5; 7 bases match TRBD1. The receptor was derived from a human donor with pancreatic ductal adenocarcinoma. The CDR3: CASSQGMTGWWNQPQHF. The CDR3 nucleotides are TGTGCCAGCAGCCAAGGGATGACAGGGTGGTGGAATCAGCCCCAGCATTTT.